Listed here are 15 T cell receptor beta chains from one sample, sequenced in a study of beta chain features in type 1 diabetes. Notes on the study in general: TCRB CDR3 length was moderately but significantly reduced in all four CD4+ subsets of Type 1 diabetes patients.

Their cognate antigens are unknown. Investigators reverse transcribed all isolated RNA, so they sequenced expressed TCRB transcripts. Clones were read by immunoSEQ multiplex PCR, and TCRdb kept only the in-frame ones, dropping some. Of 120,000 or so clones listed, approximately 15% are singletons. The sequencing input was central memory CD4+ T cells from blood. The receptors stem from a man aged 18-30 years with type 1 diabetes.

This clone was counted between two and nine times. The J gene is TRBJ2-5, the V gene TRBV29-1; D not certain. V was shortened by 7 bases and J by 5 bases, with 11 bases between the two germline ends. In germline, CDR1 is SQVTM, CDR2 ANQGSEA. The length of the CDR3 is 11 residues. CDR3: CSADPYETQYF. The CDR3 DNA is TGCAGCGCCGACCCGTATGAGACCCAGTACTTC.

This clone was counted only a few times. At the DNA level, this CDR3 is encoded by other sequences in the same sample as well. V and J are TRBV27 and TRBJ2-5, with unresolved D. The CDR3 length is 13 residues. The V and J ends lost 2 bases and 5 bases respectively, with 9 bases between them. Germline CDR1 is MNHEY and CDR2 is SMNVEV (reference sequence). The CDR3 reads CASSLGPGETQYF. CDR3 in DNA: TGTGCCAGCAGTTTAGGGCCTGGGGAGACCCAGTACTTC.

This clone was picked up a small number of times. The chain combines TRBV18 with TRBJ2-1; 8 bases are shared with TRBD1. This CDR3 comprises 13 residues. Losses at the gene ends were 5 bases for V and 6 bases for J; bases not matched to a gene: 3. Germline CDR1 KGHSH, CDR2 LQKENI. CDR3 nucleotide sequence: TGTGCCAGCTCATCTACAGGGGGCAATGAGCAGTTCTTC. This gives the protein CASSSTGGNEQFF. The variable domain in full, with the rest retrieved from reference TRBV18 and TRBJ2-1, is NAGVMQNPRHLVRRRGQEARLRCSPMKGHSHVYWYRQLPEEGLKFMVYLQKENIIDESGMPKERFSAEFPKEGPSILRIQQVVRGDSAAYFCASSSTGGNEQFFGPGTRLTVL.

This clone has only a few counts. The rearrangement uses TRBV25-1 and TRBJ2-5, with a possible D match to TRBD1 (6 bases). The CDR3 is 12 residues long. Germline CDR1 is MGHDK and CDR2 is SYGVNS. The V end lost 9 bases, the J end lost 5 bases, and 13 bases lay between the germline ends. CDR3 residues: CASEQGRETQYF. The CDR3 DNA reads TGTGCCAGTGAACAGGGTAGGGAGACCCAGTACTTC.

The rearrangement uses TRBV29-1 and TRBJ2-7; D tentatively reads TRBD1 or TRBD2 (5 bases each). The CDR3 covers 13 residues. V lost 6 bases to trimming and J lost 4 bases, with 16 bases between them. The germline gives CDR1 SQVTM, CDR2 ANQGSEA. The CDR3 DNA reads as TGCAGCGTGGGGGAAAAGGTGGGATACGAGCAGTACTTC. This sequence encodes CSVGEKVGYEQYF.

This clone was detected only a few times. This chain uses TRBV6-5 with TRBJ1-1; tentatively, D is TRBD1 (5 bases). The germline gives CDR1 MNHEY, CDR2 SVGAGI. The CDR3 loop spans 16 amino acids. The ends were cut back, 1 base at V and 7 bases at J, with 19 bases in the middle. The CDR3: CASSYYGGSRPLEAFF. In DNA, the CDR3 is TGTGCCAGCAGTTACTATGGGGGATCTAGGCCCCTTGAAGCTTTCTTT.

This clone has more than one count but fewer than ten. The chain has TRBV7-2 and TRBJ2-1; tentative D call: TRBD1 (6 bases). CDR1 SGHTA and CDR2 FQGNSA come from the germline V gene. Trimming stripped 5 bases from V and 7 bases from J, with 12 bases between. The CDR3 length is 13 residues. The CDR3 protein is CASSPGQRNEQFF. CDR3 in DNA: TGTGCCAGCAGCCCTGGACAGAGAAATGAGCAGTTCTTC.

V is TRBV30 and J is TRBJ2-7; D unresolved. The CDR3 spans 14 residues. The V gene's germline CDR1 is GTSNPN and CDR2 SVGIG (reference sequence). Trimming removed 2 bases from V and 5 bases from J, with 16 bases in between. CDR3: CAWSPGPVPHEQYF. In DNA, the CDR3 is TGTGCCTGGAGTCCGGGCCCGGTCCCCCACGAGCAGTACTTC.

V is TRBV5-1 and J is TRBJ2-2; D is ambiguous. CDR1 is SGHRS and CDR2 is YFSETQ in the germline V gene. Between the trimmed V and J ends, which lost 5 bases and 1 base, there was a span of 12 bases. CDR3 length: 15 residues. In DNA, the CDR3 is TGCGCCAGCAGTACTATATCCCAGAACACCGGGGAGCTGTTTTTT. This gives the protein CASSTISQNTGELFF.

This clone showed up just a few times. The chain joins TRBV18 to TRBJ1-1; D gene unclear. The CDR3 has 15 residues. V was shortened by 4 bases and J by 1 base, with 13 bases between the two germline ends. Germline lookup yields CDR1 KGHSH and CDR2 LQKENI. CDR3 sequence (DNA): TGTGCCAGCTCACTTCGACCCCCGCAGAACACTGAAGCTTTCTTT. The encoded protein is CASSLRPPQNTEAFF.

V is TRBV5-1 and J is TRBJ1-1; D unresolved. CDR1 is SGHRS and CDR2 is YFSETQ in the germline V gene. The CDR3 is made up of 15 amino acids. The germline V and J ends were trimmed by 0 bases and 1 base, with 10 bases remaining between them. CDR3 DNA: TGCGCCAGCAGCTTGGAGGACCTCGGGAACACTGAAGCTTTCTTT. Translation gives CASSLEDLGNTEAFF.

The sample holds one count of this clone. J is TRBJ2-7 and V is TRBV20-1; no reliable D call. CDR1 is DFQATT, CDR2 SNEGSKA, per germline (reference sequence). The CDR3 sequence is 11 residues long. V lost 5 bases and J 6 bases, leaving 11 bases between the germline ends. Here the CDR3 reads CSASAGLEQYF. CDR3 nucleotides: TGCAGTGCTTCCGCCGGGCTCGAGCAGTACTTC.

This clone was found a few times. The CDR3 sequence: CSLRLLGGTEAFF. The CDR3 DNA reads TGCAGCTTGCGACTCCTTGGGGGTACTGAAGCTTTCTTT. This chain uses TRBV29-1 with TRBJ1-1, with a weak D call TRBD1 (5 bases). Per the germline V gene, CDR1 is SQVTM and CDR2 is ANQGSEA. V was clipped by 8 bases and J by 5 bases, with 18 bases between them. CDR3 length: 13 amino acids.

This clone was picked up a small number of times. The chain has TRBV30 and TRBJ2-7; 7 nucleotides align to TRBD1. J lost 0 bases, V lost 6 bases, and 5 bases had no gene match. The CDR3 extends over 13 amino acids. The germline V gene has CDR1 GTSNPN and CDR2 SVGIG (reference sequence). CDR3 nucleotides: TGTGCCTGTAGCAGGGGGAACTCCTACGAGCAGTACTTC. The encoded protein is CACSRGNSYEQYF. Supplemented by reference TRBV30 and TRBJ2-7, the full variable domain reads SQTIHQWPATLVQPVGSPLSLECTVEGTSNPNLYWYRQAAGRGLQLLFYSVGIGQISSEVPQNLSASRPQDRQFILSSKKLLLSDSGFYLCACSRGNSYEQYFGPGTRLTVT.

The sample holds many counts of this clone. Other DNA sequences in the sample encode the same CDR3. The V and J genes are TRBV7-9 and TRBJ2-7; TRBD2 aligns across 13 bases. The V and J ends lost 5 bases and 1 base, in that order; junction bases with no gene match: 11. Per germline, CDR1 SEHNR and CDR2 FQNEAQ (reference sequence). CDR3 length: 18 amino acids. CDR3 region: CASSVSRTSGGRSYEQYF. In nucleotides, the CDR3 is TGTGCCAGCAGCGTATCGCGGACTAGCGGGGGCCGATCCTACGAGCAGTACTTC.